This T cell receptor beta chain was sequenced in a study of circulating CD8 cells and anti-PD-1 response in melanoma. Looked up from germline, CDR1 is LNHDA and CDR2 is SQIVND (reference sequence). Trimming removed 6 bases at V and 4 bases at J, with 13 bases between. This CDR3 spans 15 amino acids. This clonotype is judged medium-sized. Sorting of live CD3+CD8+TCRalphabeta+ cells by PD-1 and/or TIGIT gave four subsets. TCR libraries were prepared from 15 ng of total RNA with the QIAseq Immune Repertoire TCR panel. TCRdb analysed the reads with MiXCR anew, one entry per CDR3 protein. The table records under 1,200 distinct CDR3 sequences, approximately 10% of them present only once.

The specimen was CD8+ T cells from PBMCs, collected at baseline or after one month of anti-PD-1 therapy (not recorded which). The TCR comes from a human donor with melanoma. The rearrangement joins TRBV19 to TRBJ2-6; maybe TRBD1 (5 bases). The CDR3, as DNA: TGTGCCAGTAGCAGACAGAGTCCCGGGGCCAACGTCCTGACTTTC. Translated: CASSRQSPGANVLTF.